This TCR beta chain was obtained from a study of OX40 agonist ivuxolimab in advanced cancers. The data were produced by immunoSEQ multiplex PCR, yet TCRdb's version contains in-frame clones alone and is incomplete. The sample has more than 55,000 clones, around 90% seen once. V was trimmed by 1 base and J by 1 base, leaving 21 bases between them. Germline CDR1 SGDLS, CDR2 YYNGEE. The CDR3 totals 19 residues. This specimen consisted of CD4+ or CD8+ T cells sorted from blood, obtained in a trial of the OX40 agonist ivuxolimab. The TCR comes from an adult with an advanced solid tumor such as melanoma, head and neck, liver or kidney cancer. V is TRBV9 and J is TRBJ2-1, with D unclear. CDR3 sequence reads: CASSVTRMGISKSYNEQFF. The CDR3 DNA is TGTGCCAGCAGCGTAACACGAATGGGGATCTCAAAATCCTACAATGAGCAGTTCTTC.